This entry features one T cell receptor beta chain sequence. These data come from a study of OX40 agonist ivuxolimab in advanced cancers. Study-wide background: Partial responses were seen in three patients, one with hepatocellular carcinoma and two with cutaneous melanoma.

Data came from immunoSEQ multiplex PCR; TCRdb stores just in-frame clones and leaves some out. The sample holds roughly 62,000 clones, around 85% seen once. This CDR3 region has 14 residues. V gave up 0 bases and J gave up 3 bases, with 9 bases separating them. Germline assignment: CDR1 MNHEY and CDR2 SVGAGI. This specimen consisted of CD4+ or CD8+ T cells sorted from blood, obtained in a trial of the OX40 agonist ivuxolimab. The J gene is TRBJ2-7, the V gene TRBV6-5, with D perhaps matching TRBD1 or TRBD2 (5 bases each). The receptor was isolated from an adult with an advanced solid tumor such as melanoma, head and neck, liver or kidney cancer. DNA of the CDR3: TGTGCCAGCAGTTACTCGTGGGACGTCTACGAGCAGTACTTC. This encodes CASSYSWDVYEQYF.